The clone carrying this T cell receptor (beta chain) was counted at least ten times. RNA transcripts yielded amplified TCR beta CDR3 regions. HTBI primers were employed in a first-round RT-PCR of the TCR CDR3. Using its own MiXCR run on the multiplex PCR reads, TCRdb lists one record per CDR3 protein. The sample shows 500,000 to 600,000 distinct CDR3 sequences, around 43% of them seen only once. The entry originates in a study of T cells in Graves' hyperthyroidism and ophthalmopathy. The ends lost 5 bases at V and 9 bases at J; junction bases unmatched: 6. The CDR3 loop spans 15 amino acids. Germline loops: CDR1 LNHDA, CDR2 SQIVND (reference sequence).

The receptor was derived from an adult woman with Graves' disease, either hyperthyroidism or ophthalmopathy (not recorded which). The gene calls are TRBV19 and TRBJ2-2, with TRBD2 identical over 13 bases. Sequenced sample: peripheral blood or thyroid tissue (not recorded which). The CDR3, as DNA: TGTGCCAGTAGTCCTTGGACTAGCGGGAGTCGGGAGCTGTTTTTT. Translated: CASSPWTSGSRELFF.